This T cell receptor (beta chain) was found in a study of blood T cell repertoires in COVID-19. TCRdb keeps only in-frame clones here, not all; method: immunoSEQ multiplex PCR. The table includes approximately 65,000 clones, roughly 92% detected once. J lost 5 bases, V lost 10 bases, and 8 bases had no gene match. This CDR3 has 14 residues. Germline loops: CDR1 MNHNY, CDR2 SVGAGI (reference sequence). Sequencing was performed on peripheral blood. The chain uses TRBV6-6 and TRBJ2-1; 10 nucleotides align to TRBD2. This clonotype was sampled from a man aged 65-85 years with active COVID-19. The CDR3, as DNA: TGTGCCACCAGGGAGCGGGGGGGCCACAATGAGCAGTTCTTC. This encodes CATRERGGHNEQFF.